Sequencing of this T cell receptor (beta chain) was carried out in a study of Tregs in tolerant kidney transplant recipients. Study conclusions and caveats: Donor-specific Treg expansion exceeded global Treg expansion in tolerant patients, suggesting antigen drive.

To note about this clone: Its target is unknown.

The assay was immunoSEQ multiplex PCR, and TCRdb's table has in-frame clones only and misses some. The data hold tens of thousands of clones, with 93% observed a single time. The CDR3 is made up of 11 amino acids. V lost 5 bases and J lost 14, with 10 bases in between. CDR1 MDHEN and CDR2 SYDVKM come from the germline V gene. CD4+CD25+CD127- Tregs, CD4+CD25- non-Tregs, CD4 and CD8 cells were sorted. The specimen comprised CD4+ T cells from blood, sampled before the transplant. The TCR sequence derives from a human donor who received a combined kidney and bone marrow transplant. The V and J genes are TRBV28 and TRBJ1-6; no clear D gene. In nucleotides, the CDR3 is TGTGCCAGCAGTAGGACCGGGACCCTCCACTTT. Amino acids: CASSRTGTLHF.